A single T cell receptor beta chain is shown here with its context. The antigen remains unidentified. This entry belongs to a study of cytomegalovirus exposure and HLA in healthy donors. Study results and limitations: A later analysis found most CMV-associated TCR beta chains apparently HLA-restricted. Rare sequences made up most TCRs, while some public TCRs were found in many donors. Researchers reported in a later analysis that common viral pathogens appeared linked to several top clusters.

Primers: 60 Vbeta forward and 13 Jbeta reverse. Only in-frame clones appear in the TCRdb table, and some are missing; sequencing was by immunoSEQ multiplex PCR. The sample yields about 150,000 clones, roughly three quarters seen once. V was shortened by 1 base and J by 5 bases, with 21 bases between the two germline ends. Germline-derived CDR1 and CDR2 are LNHDA and SQIVND (reference sequence). The length of the CDR3 is 18 residues. Sequencing input: PBMCs. The chain carries TRBV19 and TRBJ2-1; TRBD1 might be the D (5 bases). This TCR was recovered from a man aged 25-45 years in good health and CMV-seropositive. Written as DNA, the CDR3 is TGTGCCAGTAGTATAGGGTGGAAGGGGAAAATGACGGACAATGAGCAGTTCTTC. Encoded protein: CASSIGWKGKMTDNEQFF.